This is a list of T cell receptor beta chains from one sample in a study of shared clonotypes between healthy human individuals. TCRdb's table, derived via immunoSEQ multiplex PCR, lists solely in-frame clones and lacks some. Of around 1.9 million clones in the sample, approximately 94% were seen once. The specimen was naive CD8+ T cells from PBMCs. These receptor sequences come from a man younger than 35 in good health. Some clones in this sample may be carry-over from other donors' samples. Both conserved end residues are part of each CDR3. A D gene is named only where the DNA matches it firmly. Size tells how often a clone was seen (once, few, many) or the class of an expanded clone, and some rows leave it out.

>TRBD1|TRBV28|.|TRBJ2-7
TGTGCCAGCAGTTACTCAGGGGGCGCAGGGGAGCAGTACTTC
CASSYSGGAGEQYF
>.|TRBV27|.|TRBJ1-2
TGTGCCAGCACCCCCCACCGGGACGGCGGGTATGGCTACACCTTC
CASTPHRDGGYGYTF
>.|TRBV10-1|.|TRBJ2-4
TGCGCCAGCAGTGCTGAGGGAAACATTCAGTACTTC
CASSAEGNIQYF
>.|TRBV27|.|TRBJ1-1
TGTGCCAGCAGTCAAGGGTGGGGGGTGACTGAAGCTTTCTTT
CASSQGWGVTEAFF
>.|TRBV19|.|TRBJ2-1
TGTGCCAGTAGTATAGCTGGATTCAATGAGCAGTTCTTC
CASSIAGFNEQFF
>.|TRBV13|.|TRBJ1-1
TGTGCCAGCAGCGGGGCGAACACTGAAGCTTTCTTT
CASSGANTEAFF
>.|TRBV7-9|.|TRBJ2-2
TGTGCCAGCAGCTTGTGGTCCGGGGAGCTGTTTTTT
CASSLWSGELFF
>.|TRBV10-1|.|TRBJ2-7
TGCGCCAGCAGTGAGGACCTCTACGAGCAGTACTTC
CASSEDLYEQYF
>.|TRBV19|.|TRBJ1-1
TGTGCCAGTAGTATTATGAGTGGGGGGCACACTGAAGCTTTCTTT
CASSIMSGGHTEAFF
>TRBD2|TRBV7-9|.|TRBJ2-5
TGTGCCAGCAGCATTAGGGAGGGGCAAGAGACCCAGTACTTC
CASSIREGQETQYF
>TRBD2|TRBV2|.|TRBJ2-7
TGTGCCAGCAGGAGACTAGCGGGACAATCCTACGAGCAGTACTTC
CASRRLAGQSYEQYF
>TRBD2|TRBV28|.|TRBJ2-7
TGTGCCAGCAGTTTGTGGACTAGCGGGGAGTCCTACGAGCAGTACTTC
CASSLWTSGESYEQYF
>.|TRBV28|.|TRBJ2-5
TGTGCCAGCAGAGGGACTTTAGGCGAGACCCAGTACTTC
CASRGTLGETQYF
>.|TRBV15|.|TRBJ2-5
TGTGCCACCAGCGGGAGGGGGGCCCAAGAGACCCAGTACTTC
CATSGRGAQETQYF
>TRBD2|TRBV4-1|.|TRBJ2-7
TGCGCCAGCAGTGTCGGCGGGAGCAAGTACGAGCAGTACTTC
CASSVGGSKYEQYF
>.|TRBV27|.|TRBJ2-7
TGTGCCAGCAGTTTTTCCATAGTGGGATACGAGCAGTACTTC
CASSFSIVGYEQYF
>.|TRBV11-2|.|TRBJ2-1
TGTGCCAGCAGCTTGGGGCTTGGCGAGCAGTTCTTC
CASSLGLGEQFF
>.|TRBV19|.|TRBJ2-7
TGTGCCAGAAACGGGGACTACGAGCAGTACTTC
CARNGDYEQYF
>.|TRBV5-6|.|TRBJ1-3
TGTGCCAGCAGCTCCAAACCACAAGTCCTAATAGGAAACACCATATATTTT
CASSSKPQVLIGNTIYF
>.|TRBV5-6|.|TRBJ1-1
TGTGCCAGCAGCTTGGTAGGGACTGAAGCTTTCTTT
CASSLVGTEAFF
>.|TRBV9|.|TRBJ1-2
TGTGCCAGCAGCGACGGACGGAGCTATGGCTACACCTTC
CASSDGRSYGYTF
>.|TRBV25-1|few|TRBJ1-4
TGTGCCAGCAGTGGGGGGGCAGCTAATGAAAAACTGTTTTTT
CASSGGAANEKLFF
>.|TRBV15|.|TRBJ2-5
TGTGCCACCAGTCCAGAGGGAGGACTTTTTAAAGAGACCCAGTACTTC
CATSPEGGLFKETQYF
>.|TRBV27|.|TRBJ2-7
TGTGCCAGCAGTCCATCTGGAGGGCCCAAAGTCTACGAGCAGTACTTC
CASSPSGGPKVYEQYF
>TRBD1|TRBV19|.|TRBJ1-2
TGTGCCAGTAGTCTGGACAGGGGGCGCATTGGGGGTTCTGGCTACACCTTC
CASSLDRGRIGGSGYTF
>.|TRBV13|once|TRBJ1-3
TGTGCCAGCAGCTTAGGACAGGGAATCCCTGGAAACACCATATATTTT
CASSLGQGIPGNTIYF
>.|TRBV11-2|.|TRBJ2-2
TGTGCCAGCAGCTTGTGGGGTACCGGGGAGCTGTTTTTT
CASSLWGTGELFF
>.|TRBV27|.|TRBJ1-1
TGTGCCAGCAGTTTTGCAAGACGCACTGAAGCTTTCTTT
CASSFARRTEAFF
>.|TRBV12-1|.|TRBJ1-2
TGTGCCAGCACCACCCTTGGGCAGCGGATTAACTATGGCTACACCTTC
CASTTLGQRINYGYTF
>.|TRBV7-2|.|TRBJ2-7
TGTGCCAGCAGCCTCACCTCCCGCGGCTCCTACGAGCAGTACTTC
CASSLTSRGSYEQYF
>.|TRBV7-2|.|TRBJ2-5
TGTGCCAGCAGCTTACTAGGAACGGGGACCCAGTACTTC
CASSLLGTGTQYF